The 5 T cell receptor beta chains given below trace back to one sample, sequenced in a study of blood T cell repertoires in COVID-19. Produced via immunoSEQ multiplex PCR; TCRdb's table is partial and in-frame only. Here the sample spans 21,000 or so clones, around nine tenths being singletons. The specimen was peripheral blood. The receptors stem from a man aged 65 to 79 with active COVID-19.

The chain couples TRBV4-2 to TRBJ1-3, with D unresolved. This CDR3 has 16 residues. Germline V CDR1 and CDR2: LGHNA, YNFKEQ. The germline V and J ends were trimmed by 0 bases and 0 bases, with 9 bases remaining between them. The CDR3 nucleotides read TGTGCCAGCAGCCAAGAATCCGGTCGCTCTGGAAACACCATATATTTT. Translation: CASSQESGRSGNTIYF.

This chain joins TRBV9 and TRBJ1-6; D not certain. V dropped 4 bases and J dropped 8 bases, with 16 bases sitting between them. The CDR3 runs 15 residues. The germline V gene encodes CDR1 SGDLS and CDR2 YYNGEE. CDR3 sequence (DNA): TGTGCCAGCAGCCCCTCGGGGAGAAACGATTCACCCCTCCACTTT. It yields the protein CASSPSGRNDSPLHF. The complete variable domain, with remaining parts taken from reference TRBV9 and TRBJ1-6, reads DSGVTQTPKHLITATGQRVTLRCSPRSGDLSVYWYQQSLDQGLQFLIQYYNGEERAKGNILERFSAQQFPDLHSELNLSSLELGDSALYFCASSPSGRNDSPLHFGNGTRLTVT.

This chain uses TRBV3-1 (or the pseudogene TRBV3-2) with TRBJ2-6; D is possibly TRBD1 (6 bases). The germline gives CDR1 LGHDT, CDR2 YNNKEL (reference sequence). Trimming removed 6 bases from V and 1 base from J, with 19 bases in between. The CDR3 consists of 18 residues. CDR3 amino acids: CASRPLDRRGSGANVLTF. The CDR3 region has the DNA TGTGCCAGCAGACCCTTAGACAGGAGAGGATCTGGGGCCAACGTCCTGACTTTC.

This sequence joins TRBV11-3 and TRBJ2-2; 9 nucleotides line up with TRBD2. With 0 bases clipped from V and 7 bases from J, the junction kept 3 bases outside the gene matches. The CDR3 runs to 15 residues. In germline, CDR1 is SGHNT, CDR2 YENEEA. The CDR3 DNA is TGTGCCAGCAGCTTAGACGGCGGGGGGGTCGGGGAGCTGTTTTTT. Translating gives CASSLDGGGVGELFF.

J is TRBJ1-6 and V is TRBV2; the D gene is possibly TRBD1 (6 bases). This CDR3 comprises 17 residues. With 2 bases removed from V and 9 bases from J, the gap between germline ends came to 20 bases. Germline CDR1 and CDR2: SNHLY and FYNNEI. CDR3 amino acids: CASSEQVSGDVASPLHF. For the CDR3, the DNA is TGTGCCAGCAGTGAACAGGTCTCAGGGGATGTAGCTTCACCCCTCCACTTT.